This entry lists 8 T cell receptor beta chains sequenced from one sample in a study of T cell changes during pregnancy in multiple sclerosis. Here immunoSEQ multiplex PCR was the method, and the copy in TCRdb shows in-frame clones only, minus some. The sample lists 46,000 or so clones; approximately 87% were seen once. Specimen: peripheral blood, collected in the second trimester of pregnancy. The receptors derive from a female donor in good health, enrolled as a control in a pregnancy study.

CDR3 sequence: CASNRGDRDNSPLHF. The CDR3 DNA follows: TGTGCCAGTAACAGGGGCGACAGGGATAATTCACCCCTCCACTTT. V and J are TRBV19 and TRBJ1-6; TRBD1 matches 7 bases. Per germline, CDR1 LNHDA and CDR2 SQIVND (reference sequence). The V gene end was trimmed by 7 bases and the J gene end by 5 bases; junction bases not matched to a gene: 8. The CDR3 is made up of 15 amino acids.

The rearrangement uses TRBV2 and TRBJ1-5; D might be TRBD1 (6 bases). Germline-derived CDR1 and CDR2 are SNHLY and FYNNEI. V lost 6 bases and J 0 bases, leaving 9 bases between the germline ends. CDR3 length equals 14 residues. The CDR3 reads CASRNRDSNQPQHF. The DNA for the CDR3 is TGTGCCAGCAGGAACAGGGATAGCAATCAGCCCCAGCATTTT.

This chain uses TRBV19 with TRBJ2-3; D is perhaps TRBD2 (6 bases). This CDR3 is 13 amino acids long. Trimming took 3 bases from V and 8 from J, leaving 12 bases between them. CDR1 and CDR2 (germline): LNHDA, SQIVND (reference sequence). The CDR3 reads CASSILGGGTQYF. The CDR3 nucleotides read TGTGCCAGTAGTATCTTGGGGGGAGGTACGCAGTATTTT. The whole variable domain, filled in from reference TRBV19 and TRBJ2-3, reads DGGITQSPKYLFRKEGQNVTLSCEQNLNHDAMYWYRQDPGQGLRLIYYSQIVNDFQKGDIAEGYSVSREKKESFPLTVTSAQKNPTAFYLCASSILGGGTQYFGPGTRLTVL.

The genes are TRBV30 and TRBJ2-2, with 8 bases matching TRBD1. Unmatched junction bases numbered 6, after V lost 1 base and J lost 5 bases. From germline, CDR1 is GTSNPN and CDR2 SVGIG (reference sequence). The CDR3 is 15 residues long. CDR3 in amino acids: CAWSARTGQTGELFF. The CDR3 DNA reads TGTGCCTGGAGTGCCCGGACAGGGCAGACCGGGGAGCTGTTTTTT.

The chain is built from TRBV5-1 and TRBJ1-2, with 8 bases matching TRBD1. The CDR3 sequence is 16 residues long. J was trimmed by 4 bases and V by 4 bases; bases with no gene match: 12. Germline CDR1 and CDR2: SGHRS and YFSETQ. DNA for the CDR3: TGCGCCAGCAGCCCCATGGCGTCAGGGGGCGGCTATGGCTACACCTTC. As protein: CASSPMASGGGYGYTF.

J is TRBJ2-1 and V is TRBV11-3; TRBD2 aligns across 13 bases. Germline CDR1 reads SGHNT; CDR2 reads YENEEA. The CDR3 consists of 15 residues. The V segment lost 3 bases and the J segment 7 bases; nucleotides outside the gene matches: 3. The CDR3 DNA reads TGTGCCAGCAGCTTTACTAGCGGGGGGGGGAATGAGCAGTTCTTC. It yields the protein CASSFTSGGGNEQFF.

The CDR3 bases are TGTGCCTGGAGTCCCGGGAGGGAGTCTGAAGCTTTCTTT. This gives the protein CAWSPGRESEAFF. The chain recombines TRBV30 with TRBJ1-1; D gene uncertain. The CDR3 contains 13 residues. Deletions cut 2 bases from V and 6 bases from J, with 13 bases between. Germline V CDR1 and CDR2: GTSNPN, SVGIG (reference sequence).

V gene TRBV27 combines with J gene TRBJ2-7; the match to TRBD2 covers 16 bases. The germline gives CDR1 MNHEY, CDR2 SMNVEV (reference sequence). The CDR3 has 17 amino acids. After removal of 6 bases from V and 3 bases from J, the junction contained 8 bases not matched to a gene. In DNA form, the CDR3 reads TGTGCCAGCAGCCCGGGACTAGCGGGGGGGTTTTACTACGAGCAGTACTTC. Protein sequence: CASSPGLAGGFYYEQYF.